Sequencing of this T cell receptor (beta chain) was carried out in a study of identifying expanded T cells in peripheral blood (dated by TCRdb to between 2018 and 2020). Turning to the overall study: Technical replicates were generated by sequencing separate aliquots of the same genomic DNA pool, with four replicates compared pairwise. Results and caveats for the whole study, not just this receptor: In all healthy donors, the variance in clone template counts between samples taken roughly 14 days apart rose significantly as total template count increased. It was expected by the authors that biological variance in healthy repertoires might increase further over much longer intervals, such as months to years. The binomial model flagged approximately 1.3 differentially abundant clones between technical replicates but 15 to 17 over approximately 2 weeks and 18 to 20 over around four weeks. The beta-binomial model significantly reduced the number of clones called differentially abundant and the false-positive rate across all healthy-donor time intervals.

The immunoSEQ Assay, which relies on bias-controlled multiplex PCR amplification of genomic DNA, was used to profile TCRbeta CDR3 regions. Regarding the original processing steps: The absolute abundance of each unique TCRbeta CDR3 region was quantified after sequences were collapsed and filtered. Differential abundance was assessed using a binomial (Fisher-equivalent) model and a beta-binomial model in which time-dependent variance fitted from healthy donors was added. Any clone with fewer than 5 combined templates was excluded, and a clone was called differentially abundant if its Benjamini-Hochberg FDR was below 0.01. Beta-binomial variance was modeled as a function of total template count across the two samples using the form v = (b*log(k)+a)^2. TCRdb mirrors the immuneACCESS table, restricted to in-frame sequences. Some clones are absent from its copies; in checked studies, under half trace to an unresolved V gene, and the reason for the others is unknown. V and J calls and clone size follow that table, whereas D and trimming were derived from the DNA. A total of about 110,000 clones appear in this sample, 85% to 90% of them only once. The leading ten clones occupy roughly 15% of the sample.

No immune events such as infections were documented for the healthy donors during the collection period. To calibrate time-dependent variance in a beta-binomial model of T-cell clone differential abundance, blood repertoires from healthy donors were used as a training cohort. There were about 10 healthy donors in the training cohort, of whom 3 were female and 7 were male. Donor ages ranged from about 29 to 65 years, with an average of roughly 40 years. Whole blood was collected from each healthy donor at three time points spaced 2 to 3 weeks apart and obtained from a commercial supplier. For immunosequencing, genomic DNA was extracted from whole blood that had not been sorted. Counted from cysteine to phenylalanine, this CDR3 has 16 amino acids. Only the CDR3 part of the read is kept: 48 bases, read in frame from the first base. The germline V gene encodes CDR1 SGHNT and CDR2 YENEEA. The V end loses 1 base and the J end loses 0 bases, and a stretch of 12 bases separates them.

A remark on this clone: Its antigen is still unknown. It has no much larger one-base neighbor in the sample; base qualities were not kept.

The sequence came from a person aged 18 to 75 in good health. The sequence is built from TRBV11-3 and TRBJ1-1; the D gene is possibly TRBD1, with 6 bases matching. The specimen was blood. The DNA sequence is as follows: TGTGCCAGCAGCTTAGGGGCAGGGGAGGTGAACACTGAAGCTTTCTTT. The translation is CASSLGAGEVNTEAFF.